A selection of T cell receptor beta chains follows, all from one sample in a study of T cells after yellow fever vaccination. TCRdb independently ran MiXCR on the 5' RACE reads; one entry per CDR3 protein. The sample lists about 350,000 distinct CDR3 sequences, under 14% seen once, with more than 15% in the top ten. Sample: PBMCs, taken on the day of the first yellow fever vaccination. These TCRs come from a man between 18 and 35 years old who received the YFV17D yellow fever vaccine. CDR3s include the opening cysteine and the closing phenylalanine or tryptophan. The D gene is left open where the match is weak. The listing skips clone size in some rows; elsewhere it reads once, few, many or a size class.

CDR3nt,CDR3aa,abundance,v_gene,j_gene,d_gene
TGCGCCAGCAGCCAAGAAGTAAGGTCAGGGAATTTCTACGAGCAGTACTTC,CASSQEVRSGNFYEQYF,-,TRBV4-1,TRBJ2-7,-
TGTGCCAGCAGCTTAGGTTTATATCAGCCCCAGCATTTT,CASSLGLYQPQHF,few,TRBV7-2,TRBJ1-5,-
TGTGCCAGCAACCAACTAGCGGGGGGGCCGGGTGGTGAGCAGTTCTTC,CASNQLAGGPGGEQFF,-,TRBV3-1,TRBJ2-1,TRBD2
TGCAGCGTGGACAGTGAAGCTTTCTTT,CSVDSEAFF,few,TRBV29-1,TRBJ1-1,-
TGTGCCAGCAGTTACTCAACCCTAAGGTCGGATAATGAAAAACTGTTTTTT,CASSYSTLRSDNEKLFF,few,TRBV6-2/TRBV6-3,TRBJ1-4,-
TGCGCCAGCAGCCAAGTTCTACAGGGTTTTGGACTACTCTACGAGCAGTACTTC,CASSQVLQGFGLLYEQYF,-,TRBV4-1,TRBJ2-7,-
TGTGCCAGCTCATCTCAAGGGAGTACTGAAGCTTTCTTT,CASSSQGSTEAFF,few,TRBV18,TRBJ1-1,-
TGCGCCAGCAGCCAGGTGGGGGATACGCAGTATTTT,CASSQVGDTQYF,-,TRBV4-3,TRBJ2-3,-
TGTGCCAGCAGTTTACCAGCGGGGGGCTCCTGGAATGAGCAGTTCTTC,CASSLPAGGSWNEQFF,-,TRBV27,TRBJ2-1,TRBD2
TGTGCCAGCAGCGAAACAGGGTTCACTGAAGCTTTCTTT,CASSETGFTEAFF,-,TRBV11-2,TRBJ1-1,-